Shown below are 7 T cell receptor beta chains from a single sample sequenced in a study of a mutant IDH1 vaccine in newly diagnosed glioma. These TCRs' antigens remain unknown. Time point described: week 5, during vaccination. Every vaccination contained 300 ug of the mutant IDH1 20-mer peptide and was paired with topical imiquimod. Repertoires were generated with immunoSEQ multiplex PCR, while TCRdb's copy carries only in-frame clones and drops some. The sample lists around 49,000 clones; around 78% were seen once. The specimen comprised PBMCs, sampled from a glioma patient whose treatment included an IDH1 peptide vaccine. These receptors were taken from a man aged 50 or older with glioma.

The chain links TRBV29-1 to TRBJ2-5; 7 bases fit TRBD1. Matching the DNA end better, TRBJ2-7 makes the J call doubtful. This CDR3 has 13 amino acids. Germline V gene data show CDR1 as SQVTM and CDR2 as ANQGSEA. The chain's CDR3 is CSVESGTAYEQYF. The DNA of the CDR3 is TGCAGCGTTGAGTCGGGGACAGCATACGAGCAGTACTTC.

The chain is built from TRBV29-1 and TRBJ2-2; D gene ambiguous. The CDR3 is made up of 12 amino acids. CDR1 and CDR2 from the germline V gene are SQVTM and ANQGSEA. Deletions cut 5 bases from V and 6 bases from J, with 10 bases between. For the CDR3, the DNA is TGCAGCGTTAACAGTGGCGCCGGGGAGCTGTTTTTT. Protein: CSVNSGAGELFF.

The gene calls are TRBV9 and TRBJ1-1; D ambiguous. The V end was cut by 0 bases, the J end by 4 bases, with 13 bases between. The CDR3 consists of 15 residues. Looked up from germline, CDR1 is SGDLS and CDR2 is YYNGEE. CDR3 nucleotides: TGTGCCAGCAGCGTAGAGTGGGGTAGAGCCACTGAAGCTTTCTTT. It translates to CASSVEWGRATEAFF.

This clone was detected a few times. The chain links TRBV15 to TRBJ2-1; a weak D match, TRBD1 (7 bases). The CDR3 sequence is 15 residues long. The V end lost 7 bases, the J end lost 8 bases, and 21 bases lay between the germline ends. Germline CDR1 reads LNHNV; CDR2 reads YYDKDF (reference sequence). The CDR3 region is CATNPSGGNDHEQFF. In nucleotides, the CDR3 is TGTGCCACCAATCCGTCAGGGGGGAATGACCATGAGCAGTTCTTC.

The genes are TRBV6-4 and TRBJ2-6; no reliable D call. Trimming stripped 4 bases from V and 0 bases from J, with 7 bases between. The CDR3 has 15 amino acids. CDR1 is MRHNA, CDR2 SNTAGT, per germline. For the CDR3, the DNA is TGTGCCAGCAGTGCGGCCTTCTCTGGGGCCAACGTCCTGACTTTC. The encoded protein is CASSAAFSGANVLTF.

Concerning this clone: Other DNA sequences in the same sample also yield this CDR3. This chain connects TRBV30 to TRBJ2-2, with D perhaps matching TRBD1 (6 bases). The length of the CDR3 is 13 residues. Germline CDR1 is GTSNPN and CDR2 is SVGIG (reference sequence). V was shortened by 0 bases and J by 4 bases, with 6 bases between the two germline ends. The CDR3 protein is CAWSVGGTGELFF. Here the CDR3 DNA reads TGTGCCTGGAGTGTAGGGGGCACCGGGGAGCTGTTTTTT.

In its sample, this clone was seen a few times. This chain connects TRBV29-1 to TRBJ1-4; a possible D gene is TRBD1 (5 bases). V shed 6 bases and J shed 10 bases, with 18 bases lying between them. CDR3 length: 13 residues. CDR1 and CDR2 (germline): SQVTM, ANQGSEA. The DNA of the CDR3 is TGCAGCGTCTACCATGGGGACGCTGGAAAACTGTTTTTT. Its translation: CSVYHGDAGKLFF.